The rows below give T cell receptor beta chains drawn from one sample of a study of T cells in localized non-small cell lung cancer. Method: immunoSEQ multiplex PCR; TCRdb's copy keeps in-frame clones and lacks some. This sample has 40,000 or so clones; roughly 83% occur once, and the top ten carry roughly 36%. This specimen consisted of PBMCs, obtained before any cancer treatment. Receptor source: a woman aged 35-75 years with stage II squamous cell lung carcinoma. CDR3s include the opening cysteine and the closing phenylalanine or tryptophan. A D gene is named only where the DNA matches it firmly. For some rows the clone size is stated as once, few or many, or as a class when expanded; others skip it.

cdr3_aa,cdr3_nt,d_call,clone_size,v_call,j_call
CASSSGTADSNQPQHF,TGTGCCAGCAGCAGCGGGACAGCCGATAGCAATCAGCCCCAGCATTTT,TRBD1,NA,TRBV7-8,TRBJ1-5
CASSLASVGMGQPQHF,TGTGCCAGCAGCTTAGCTTCTGTGGGAATGGGGCAGCCCCAGCATTTT,NA,NA,TRBV7-2,TRBJ1-5
CASSDGTGKITGELFF,TGTGCCAGCAGCGACGGGACAGGGAAAATTACCGGGGAGCTGTTTTTT,TRBD1,once,TRBV4-2,TRBJ2-2
CASSTRDQKETQYF,TGCGCCAGCAGCACCCGGGACCAGAAAGAGACCCAGTACTTC,NA,NA,TRBV5-1,TRBJ2-5
CASSLSPEFGTYEQYF,TGTGCCAGCAGTTTATCCCCGGAGTTTGGTACCTACGAGCAGTACTTC,NA,NA,TRBV28,TRBJ2-7
CAVQGWREGKTEAFF,TGTGCCGTACAGGGGTGGAGGGAAGGGAAAACTGAAGCTTTCTTT,TRBD1,NA,TRBV7-9,TRBJ1-1
CASSQRSGGTTDTQYF,TGTGCCAGCAGCCAGAGAAGCGGGGGGACGACAGATACGCAGTATTTT,TRBD2,NA,TRBV4-2,TRBJ2-3
CASKRGKDTEAFF,TGTGCCAGCAAAAGGGGGAAGGACACTGAAGCTTTCTTT,NA,NA,TRBV2,TRBJ1-1
CASSQDLGGQGSYEQYF,TGCGCCAGCAGCCAAGACTTAGGCGGGCAGGGATCCTACGAGCAGTACTTC,NA,NA,TRBV4-1,TRBJ2-7
CASSYGAGNSPLHF,TGTGCCAGCAGTTACGGAGCAGGGAATTCACCCCTCCACTTT,NA,once,TRBV6-6,TRBJ1-6
CASSSDSNQPQHF,TGTGCCAGCTCATCAGACAGCAATCAGCCCCAGCATTTT,NA,NA,TRBV18,TRBJ1-5
CASSQDRGQPQHF,TGCGCCAGCAGCCAAGACAGGGGGCAGCCCCAGCATTTT,TRBD1,NA,TRBV4-3,TRBJ1-5
CASSLVPQGTGNTIYF,TGTGCCAGCAGCTTAGTACCACAGGGTACTGGAAACACCATATATTTT,NA,NA,TRBV11-2,TRBJ1-3
CASSLSDRLAGELFF,TGTGCCAGCAGCCTAAGTGACAGATTGGCCGGGGAGCTGTTTTTT,NA,NA,TRBV11-3,TRBJ2-2
CASSYLSSTDTQYF,TGTGCCAGCAGTTACCTTTCTAGCACAGATACGCAGTATTTT,NA,NA,TRBV27,TRBJ2-3
CASSQVGGTNYGYTF,TGTGCCAGCAGCCAAGTGGGCGGCACTAACTATGGCTACACCTTC,NA,NA,TRBV4-2,TRBJ1-2